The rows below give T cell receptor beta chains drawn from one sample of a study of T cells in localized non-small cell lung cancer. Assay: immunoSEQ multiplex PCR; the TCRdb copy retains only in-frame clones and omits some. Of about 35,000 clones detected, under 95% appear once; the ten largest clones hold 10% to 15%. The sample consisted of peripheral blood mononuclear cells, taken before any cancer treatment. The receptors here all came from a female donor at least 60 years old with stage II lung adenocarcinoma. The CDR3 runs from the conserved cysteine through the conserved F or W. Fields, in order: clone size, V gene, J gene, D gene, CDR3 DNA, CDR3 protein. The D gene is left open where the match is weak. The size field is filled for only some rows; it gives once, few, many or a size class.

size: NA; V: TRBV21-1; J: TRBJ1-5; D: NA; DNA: TGTGCCAGCAGCAAATGCCGACGGGACAGCCCCCGAGGAATTGGCAATCAGCCCCAGCATTTT; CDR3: CASSKCRRDSPRGIGNQPQHF
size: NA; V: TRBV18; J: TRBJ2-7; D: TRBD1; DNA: TGTGCCAGCTCACGGGACAGGAACTCCTACGAGCAGTACTTC; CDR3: CASSRDRNSYEQYF
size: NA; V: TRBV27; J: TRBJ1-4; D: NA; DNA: TGTGCCAGCAGCTTATTACAGGGTGGAGAAAAACTGTTTTTT; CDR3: CASSLLQGGEKLFF
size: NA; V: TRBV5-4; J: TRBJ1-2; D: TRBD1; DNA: TGTGCCAGCAGCTTGGAGGTTCGGGACAGGAGCGGCTACACCTTC; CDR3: CASSLEVRDRSGYTF
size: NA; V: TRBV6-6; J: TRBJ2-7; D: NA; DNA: TGTGCCAGCAGTCTACACTACGAGCAGTACTTC; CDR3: CASSLHYEQYF
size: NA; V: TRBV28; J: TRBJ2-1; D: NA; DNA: TGTGCCAGCAGTAAGATAGAGGGATTAGTTCATGAGCAGTTCTTC; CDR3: CASSKIEGLVHEQFF
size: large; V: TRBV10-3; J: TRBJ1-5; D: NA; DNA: TGTGCCATCAGTGAGTCGTGGTGGAATCAGCCCCAGCATTTT; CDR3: CAISESWWNQPQHF
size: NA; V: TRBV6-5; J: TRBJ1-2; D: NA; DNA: TGTGCCAGCAGACGGGGTGTGGGTAACTATGGCTACACCTTC; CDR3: CASRRGVGNYGYTF
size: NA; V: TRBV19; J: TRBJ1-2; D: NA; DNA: TGTGCCAGCCAACTTGGCTATGGCTACACCTTC; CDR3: CASQLGYGYTF
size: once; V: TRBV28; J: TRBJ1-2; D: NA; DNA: TGTGCCAGCCGGTTACAGGGTATGATCTACTATGGCTACACCTTC; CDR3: CASRLQGMIYYGYTF
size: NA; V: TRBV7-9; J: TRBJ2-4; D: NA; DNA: TGTGCCAGCGGGAGAAGTGGCGAAAACATTCAGTACTTC; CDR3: CASGRSGENIQYF
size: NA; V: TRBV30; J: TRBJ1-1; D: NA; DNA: TGTGCCGCTCAACCGGGGACGAACACTGAAGCTTTCTTT; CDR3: CAAQPGTNTEAFF
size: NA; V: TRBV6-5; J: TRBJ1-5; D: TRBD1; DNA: TGTGCCAGCAGTTCCTACCAGGGGGGTAATCAGCCCCAGCATTTT; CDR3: CASSSYQGGNQPQHF
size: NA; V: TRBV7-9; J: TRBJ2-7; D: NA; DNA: TGTGCCAGCAGCGAGACGGACTCCCAGTCCTACGAGCAGTACTTC; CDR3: CASSETDSQSYEQYF
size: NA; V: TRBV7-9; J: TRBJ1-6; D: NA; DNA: TGTGCCAGCAGTTCTCCACCGGGAACTGACTTGGCACCCCTCCACTTT; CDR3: CASSSPPGTDLAPLHF
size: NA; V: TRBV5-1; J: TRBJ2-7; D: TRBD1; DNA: TGCGCCAGCAGCTTGGAGTCTTCAGGACAGGGCCACGAGCAGTACTTC; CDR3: CASSLESSGQGHEQYF
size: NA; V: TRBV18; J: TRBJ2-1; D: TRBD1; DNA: TGTGCCAGCTCCTCCGACAGGGCTAGCTCCTACAATGAGCAGTTCTTC; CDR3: CASSSDRASSYNEQFF
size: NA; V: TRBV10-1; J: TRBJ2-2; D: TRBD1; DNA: TGCGCCAGCAGATCTGGACAGGGACCGGCCCCGGGCGGGGAGCTGTTTTTT; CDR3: CASRSGQGPAPGGELFF
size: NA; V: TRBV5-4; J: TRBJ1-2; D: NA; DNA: TGTGCCAGCAGCACGCCTCCTGGGGGCTACACGGACACCTTC; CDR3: CASSTPPGGYTDTF
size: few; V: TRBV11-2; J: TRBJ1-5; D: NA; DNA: TGTGCCAGCAGCTTAGGTAGCAATCAGCCCCAGCATTTT; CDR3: CASSLGSNQPQHF